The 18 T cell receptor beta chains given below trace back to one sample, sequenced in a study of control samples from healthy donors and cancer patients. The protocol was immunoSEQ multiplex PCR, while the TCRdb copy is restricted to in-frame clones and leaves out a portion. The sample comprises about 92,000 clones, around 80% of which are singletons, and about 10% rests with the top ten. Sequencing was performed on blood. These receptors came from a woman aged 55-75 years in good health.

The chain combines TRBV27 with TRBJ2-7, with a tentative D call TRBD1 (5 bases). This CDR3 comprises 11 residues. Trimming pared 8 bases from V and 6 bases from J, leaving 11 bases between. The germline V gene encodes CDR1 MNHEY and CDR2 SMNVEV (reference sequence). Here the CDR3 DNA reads TGTGCCAGCTCAGGGTTTGCCGAGCAGTACTTC. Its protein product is CASSGFAEQYF.

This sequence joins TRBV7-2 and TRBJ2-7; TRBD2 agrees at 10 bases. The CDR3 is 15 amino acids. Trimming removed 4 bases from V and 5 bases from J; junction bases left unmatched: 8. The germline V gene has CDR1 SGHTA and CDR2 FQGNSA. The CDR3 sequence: CASSSSGLARHEQYF. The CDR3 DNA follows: TGTGCCAGCAGCTCCTCGGGACTAGCGAGACACGAGCAGTACTTC.

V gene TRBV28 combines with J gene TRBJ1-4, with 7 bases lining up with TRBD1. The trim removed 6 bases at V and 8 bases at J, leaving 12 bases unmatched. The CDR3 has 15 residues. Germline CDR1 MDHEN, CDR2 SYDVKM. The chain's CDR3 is CASSSSGAGGEKLFF. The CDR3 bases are TGTGCCAGCAGCTCCTCGGGGGCAGGGGGGGAAAAACTGTTTTTT. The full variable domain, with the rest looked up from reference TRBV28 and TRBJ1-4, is DVKVTQSSRYLVKRTGEKVFLECVQDMDHENMFWYRQDPGLGLRLIYFSYDVKMKEKGDIPEGYSVSREKKERFSLILESASTNQTSMYLCASSSSGAGGEKLFFGSGTQLSVL.

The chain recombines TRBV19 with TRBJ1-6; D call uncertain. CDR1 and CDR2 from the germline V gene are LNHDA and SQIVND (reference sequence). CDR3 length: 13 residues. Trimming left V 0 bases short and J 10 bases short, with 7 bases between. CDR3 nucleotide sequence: TGTGCCAGTAGTATAGAAGCAGAATCACCCCTCCACTTT. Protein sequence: CASSIEAESPLHF.

The DNA of the CDR3 is TGTGCCAGCATGGGTTTGGTGAGTGGCTACACCTTC. This sequence encodes CASMGLVSGYTF. The V call is TRBV9, the J call TRBJ1-2; D gene unclear. Germline CDR1 SGDLS, CDR2 YYNGEE. The CDR3 length is 12 residues. V lost 6 bases and J 7 bases, leaving 13 bases between the germline ends.

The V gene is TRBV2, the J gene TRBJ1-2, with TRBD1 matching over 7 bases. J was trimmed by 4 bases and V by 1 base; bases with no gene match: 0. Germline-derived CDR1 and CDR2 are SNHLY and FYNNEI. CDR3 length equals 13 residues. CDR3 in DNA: TGTGCCAGCAGTGAAGGGGACAGCTATGGCTACACCTTC. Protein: CASSEGDSYGYTF.

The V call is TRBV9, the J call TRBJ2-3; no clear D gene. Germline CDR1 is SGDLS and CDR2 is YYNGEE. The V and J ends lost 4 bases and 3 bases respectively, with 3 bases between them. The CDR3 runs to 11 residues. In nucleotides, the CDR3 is TGTGCCAGCAGCCGGACAGATACGCAGTATTTT. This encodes CASSRTDTQYF.

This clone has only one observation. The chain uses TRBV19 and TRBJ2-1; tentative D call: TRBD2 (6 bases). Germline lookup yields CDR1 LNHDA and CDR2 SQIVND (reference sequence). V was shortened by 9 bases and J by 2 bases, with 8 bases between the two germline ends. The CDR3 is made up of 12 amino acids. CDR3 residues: CASGGAYNEQFF. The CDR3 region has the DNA TGTGCCAGCGGCGGGGCCTACAATGAGCAGTTCTTC.

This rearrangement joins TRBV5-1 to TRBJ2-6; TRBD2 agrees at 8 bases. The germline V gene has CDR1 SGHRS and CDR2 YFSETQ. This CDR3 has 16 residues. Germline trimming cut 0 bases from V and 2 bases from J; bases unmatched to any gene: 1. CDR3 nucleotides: TGCGCCAGCAGCTTGGCGGGGGGGCCTGGGGCCAACGTCCTGACTTTC. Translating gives CASSLAGGPGANVLTF. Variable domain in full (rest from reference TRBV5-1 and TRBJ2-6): KAGVTQTPRYLIKTRGQQVTLSCSPISGHRSVSWYQQTPGQGLQFLFEYFSETQRNKGNFPGRFSGRQFSNSRSEMNVSTLELGDSALYLCASSLAGGPGANVLTFGAGSRLTVL.

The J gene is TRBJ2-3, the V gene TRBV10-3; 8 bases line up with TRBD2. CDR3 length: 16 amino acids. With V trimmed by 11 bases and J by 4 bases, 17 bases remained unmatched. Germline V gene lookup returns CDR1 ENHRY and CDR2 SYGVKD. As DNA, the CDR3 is TGTGCCGTGGCTGGGGTGACTAGCGAGCGCGCAGATACGCAGTATTTT. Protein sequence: CAVAGVTSERADTQYF.

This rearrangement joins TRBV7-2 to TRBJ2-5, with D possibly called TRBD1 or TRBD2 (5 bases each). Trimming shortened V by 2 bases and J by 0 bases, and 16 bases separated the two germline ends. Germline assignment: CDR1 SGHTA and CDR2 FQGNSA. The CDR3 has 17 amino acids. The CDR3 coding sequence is TGTGCCAGCAGCTTACTGGGATCGGGGACGTACCAAGAGACCCAGTACTTC. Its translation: CASSLLGSGTYQETQYF.

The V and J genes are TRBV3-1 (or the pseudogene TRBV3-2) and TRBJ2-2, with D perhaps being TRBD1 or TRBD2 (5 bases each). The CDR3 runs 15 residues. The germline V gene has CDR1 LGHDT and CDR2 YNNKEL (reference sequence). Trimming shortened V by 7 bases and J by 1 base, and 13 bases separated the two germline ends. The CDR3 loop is CASNVRGRNTGELFF. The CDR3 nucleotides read TGTGCCAGCAACGTGAGGGGCAGGAACACCGGGGAGCTGTTTTTT.

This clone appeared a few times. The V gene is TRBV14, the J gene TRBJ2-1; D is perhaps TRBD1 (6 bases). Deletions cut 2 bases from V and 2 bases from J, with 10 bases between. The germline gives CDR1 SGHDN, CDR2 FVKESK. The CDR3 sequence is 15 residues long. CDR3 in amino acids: CASSQLDRTYNEQFF. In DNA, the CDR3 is TGTGCCAGCAGCCAATTGGACAGAACCTACAATGAGCAGTTCTTC.

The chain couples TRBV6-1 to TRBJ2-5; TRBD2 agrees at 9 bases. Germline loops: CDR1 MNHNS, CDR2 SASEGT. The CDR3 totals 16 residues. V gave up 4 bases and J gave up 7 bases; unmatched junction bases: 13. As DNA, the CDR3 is TGTGCCAGCAGTGTACGGATAGCGGGAGACCCCCGGACCCAGTACTTC. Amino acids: CASSVRIAGDPRTQYF.

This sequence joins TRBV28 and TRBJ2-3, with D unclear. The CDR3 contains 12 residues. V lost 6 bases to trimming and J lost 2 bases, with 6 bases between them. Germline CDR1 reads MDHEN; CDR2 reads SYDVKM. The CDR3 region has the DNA TGTGCCAGCAGATCCCCCACAGATACGCAGTATTTT. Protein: CASRSPTDTQYF. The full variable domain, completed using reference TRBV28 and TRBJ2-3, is DVKVTQSSRYLVKRTGEKVFLECVQDMDHENMFWYRQDPGLGLRLIYFSYDVKMKEKGDIPEGYSVSREKKERFSLILESASTNQTSMYLCASRSPTDTQYFGPGTRLTVL.

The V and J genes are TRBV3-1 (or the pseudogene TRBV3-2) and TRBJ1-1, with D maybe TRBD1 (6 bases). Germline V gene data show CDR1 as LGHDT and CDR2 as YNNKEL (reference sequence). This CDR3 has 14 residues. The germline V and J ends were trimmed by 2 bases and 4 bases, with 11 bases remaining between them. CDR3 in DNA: TGTGCCAGCAGCCAAAGACAGGTTACCACTGAAGCTTTCTTT. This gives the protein CASSQRQVTTEAFF.

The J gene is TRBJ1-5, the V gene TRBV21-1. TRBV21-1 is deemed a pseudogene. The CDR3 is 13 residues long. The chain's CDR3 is CASSKVGEQPQHF. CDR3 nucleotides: TGTGCCAGCAGCAAAGTTGGGGAGCAGCCCCAGCATTTT.

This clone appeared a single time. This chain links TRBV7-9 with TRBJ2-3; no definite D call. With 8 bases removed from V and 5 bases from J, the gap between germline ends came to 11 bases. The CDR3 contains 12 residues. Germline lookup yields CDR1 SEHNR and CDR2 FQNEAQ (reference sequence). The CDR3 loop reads CASQRDVDTQYF. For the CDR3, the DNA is TGTGCCAGCCAACGTGACGTAGATACGCAGTATTTT.